Listed below are T cell receptor beta chains from one sample, sequenced in a study of blood T cells in healthy people across ages. One entry per CDR3 protein, called by TCRdb with MiXCR from the 5' RACE reads. The sample includes roughly 500,000 distinct CDR3 sequences, less than 25% of them seen just once. The same data also went into a second study, on T cells of mothers and their children.

Sequencing used blood. Receptors originate from a boy between 10 and 17 years old in good health. Each CDR3 is given without its conserved first and last residue. Expanded clones get a size class; other rows say once, few or many, or leave the size out.

14 TRBV4-1 NA ASSHPVRGLGNEQF
12 TRBV3-1 few ASSPRGQNEKLF
13 TRBV28 few ASSLAQGSTDTQY
11 TRBV20-1 NA SADGQGSYEQY
14 TRBV27 NA ASSRGRVAAVEKLF
14 TRBV7-9 few ASSRAGGQIYNEQF
11 TRBV29-1 NA SVELALNTEAF
9 TRBV28 NA ASSSENEQY
13 TRBV12-3/TRBV12-4 few ASRPGLAVKGAQY
9 TRBV12-3/TRBV12-4 many ASSFGIVQY
11 TRBV7-3 few ASSSQGGDEQY
14 TRBV5-1 NA ASSPVDRLAKNIQY
14 TRBV7-9 few ASSSTRGGSWDTQY
13 TRBV9 NA ASSVEPEPTYEQY
15 TRBV20-1 NA SARDRTSSWSGETQC
14 TRBV29-1 NA SVEDKGGVQGNTTY
15 TRBV15 NA ATSRERNYISGNTIY
12 TRBV6-2/TRBV6-3 once ASSYGHSQYGYT
12 TRBV28 NA ASNIGTPPYEQY
14 TRBV6-6 many ASSYSPTSGGYEQY
13 TRBV5-5 NA ASSLDRGLFYGYT
10 TRBV3-1 once ASLRLQVKLF
14 TRBV20-1 NA SAPEEKSSYNSPLH
13 TRBV5-6 few ASSSLAGQAGTQY
12 TRBV12-3/TRBV12-4 few ASSPWTGGNEQF
17 TRBV6-2/TRBV6-3 NA ASSYDPGVQVGLNTEAF
13 TRBV29-1 many SVPRGWGADYGYT
12 TRBV19 few ASRNTGHPYEQY
12 TRBV5-1 few ASSLSGGVSEAF
13 TRBV7-2 NA ASSFAGRGLETQY
10 TRBV5-6 NA ASSYRFDEQY
13 TRBV19 few ASNRGQGFWDEQY
16 TRBV4-1 NA ASSQALLRDRRSYEQY
11 TRBV2 NA ASRIGQEDGYT
15 TRBV3-1 few ASSLTALAGVSYEQY
11 TRBV7-6 NA ASSLGGAPEAF
15 TRBV4-3 NA ASSQDARGGFGSPLH
10 TRBV3-1 few ASSQFSNEQF
12 TRBV5-4 few ASSTRAQSWGYT
14 TRBV20-1 few SARPRTGKSYNEQF
19 TRBV11-1 few ASSYRPLSGRARNDTYEQY
17 TRBV6-5 NA ASSYSVEAPGVGANVLT
13 TRBV7-2 few ASSLTGAPSYGYT
13 TRBV7-4 few ASSACPREPYEQY
14 TRBV9 NA ASSVGDGRADGTQY
10 TRBV7-2 few ASSLWRGSQY
10 TRBV6-2/TRBV6-3 many ASSYGSETQY
12 TRBV7-2 many ASSSTGTPETQY
14 TRBV28 NA ASSSTGTGAINEQF
13 TRBV28 few ASSSQDNPLDEQF
11 TRBV4-1 few ASSHPLAGEQF
17 TRBV5-6 few ASSLEMTRTGNLLYGYT
9 TRBV29-1 NA SGTGVDEQY
12 TRBV7-2 NA ASSFRGGDQPQH
13 TRBV20-1 few SARDPQVGNYEQY
13 TRBV28 few ASSFQGAARETQY